This T cell receptor (beta chain) appears in the sequencing data of a study of graft-versus-host responses after intestinal transplantation. Whole-study context: Recipients underwent multivisceral, liver-intestinal, or isolated intestinal transplants. Each patient got anti-thymocyte globulin induction, then tacrolimus and steroids for roughly 3 years.

CDR1 is SGDLS, CDR2 YYNGEE, per germline. Deletions cut 3 bases from V and 0 bases from J, with 16 bases between. This CDR3 has 17 amino acids. The protocol was immunoSEQ multiplex PCR, while the TCRdb copy is restricted to in-frame clones and leaves out a portion. The sample shows 90,000 to 100,000 clones, around 86% of them seen only once. In this sample, this clone is medium-sized. Its antigen remains unidentified. Study observations and caveats: Individuals who had graft-donor T cell macrochimerism had allografts that showed high graft-versus-host to host-versus-graft clonal ratios. GvH clones occurred in recipient marrow; some first appeared in ileum or blood.

The sequenced sample was PBMCs, obtained 255 days after intestinal transplant. The chain uses TRBV9 and TRBJ1-3; D might be TRBD1 (5 bases). The TCR sequence derives from a human patient who received an intestinal transplant, so some T cells may come from the graft donor. The CDR3 loop reads CASSAVAGTYSGNTIYF. For the CDR3, the DNA is TGTGCCAGCAGCGCAGTCGCGGGGACTTACTCTGGAAACACCATATATTTT.